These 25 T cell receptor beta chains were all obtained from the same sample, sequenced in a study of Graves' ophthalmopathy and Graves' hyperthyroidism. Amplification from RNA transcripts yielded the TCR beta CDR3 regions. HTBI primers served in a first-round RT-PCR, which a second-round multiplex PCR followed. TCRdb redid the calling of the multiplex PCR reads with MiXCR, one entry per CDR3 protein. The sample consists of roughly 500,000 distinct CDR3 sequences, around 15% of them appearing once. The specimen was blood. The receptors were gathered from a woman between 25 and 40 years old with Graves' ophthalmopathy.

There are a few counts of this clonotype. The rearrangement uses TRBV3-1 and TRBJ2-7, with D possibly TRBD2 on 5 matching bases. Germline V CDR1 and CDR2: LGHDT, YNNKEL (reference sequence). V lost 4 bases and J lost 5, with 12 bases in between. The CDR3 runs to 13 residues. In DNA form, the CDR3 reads TGTGCCAGCAGCCTAGCGTACGTTAACGAGCAGTACTTC. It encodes CASSLAYVNEQYF.

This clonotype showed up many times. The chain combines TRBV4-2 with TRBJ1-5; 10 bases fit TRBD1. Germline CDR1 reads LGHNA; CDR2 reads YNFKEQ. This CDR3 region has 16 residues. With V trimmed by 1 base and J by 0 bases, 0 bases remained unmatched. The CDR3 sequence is CASSQGDRGSNQPQHF. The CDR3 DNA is TGTGCCAGCAGCCAAGGGGACAGGGGTAGCAATCAGCCCCAGCATTTT.

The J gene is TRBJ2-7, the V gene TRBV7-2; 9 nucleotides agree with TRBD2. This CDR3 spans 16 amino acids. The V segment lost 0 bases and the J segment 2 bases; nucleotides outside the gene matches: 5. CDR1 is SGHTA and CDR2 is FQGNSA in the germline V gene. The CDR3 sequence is CASSLAAAGGPYEQYF. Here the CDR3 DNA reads TGTGCCAGCAGCTTAGCGGCTGCGGGAGGGCCCTACGAGCAGTACTTC.

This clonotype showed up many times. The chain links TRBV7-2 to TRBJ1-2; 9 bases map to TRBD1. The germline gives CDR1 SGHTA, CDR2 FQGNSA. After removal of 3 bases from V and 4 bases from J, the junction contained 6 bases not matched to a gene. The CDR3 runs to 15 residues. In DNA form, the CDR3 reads TGTGCCAGCAGCTTTACAGGGGGCAGTGGCTATGGCTACACCTTC. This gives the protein CASSFTGGSGYGYTF.

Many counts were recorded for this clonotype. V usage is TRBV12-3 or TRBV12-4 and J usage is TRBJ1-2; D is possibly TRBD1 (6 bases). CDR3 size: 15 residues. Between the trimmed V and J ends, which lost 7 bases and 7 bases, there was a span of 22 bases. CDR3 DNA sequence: TGTGCCAGCACCCTGTCGGGACATTGGCTCTCTGGCTACACCTTC. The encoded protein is CASTLSGHWLSGYTF.

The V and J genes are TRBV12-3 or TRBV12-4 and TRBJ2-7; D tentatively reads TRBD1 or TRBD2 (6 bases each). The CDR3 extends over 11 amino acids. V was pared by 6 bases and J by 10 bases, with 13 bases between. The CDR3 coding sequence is TGTGCCAGCAGGCGGGACATCGAACAGTACTTC. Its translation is CASRRDIEQYF.

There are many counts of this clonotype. The CDR3 coding sequence is TGTGCCAGCACCCAACAACAGCCAGGCGGCTACACCTTC. Its translation is CASTQQQPGGYTF. The chain has TRBV12-3 or TRBV12-4 and TRBJ1-2; D ambiguous. V dropped 7 bases and J dropped 8 bases, with 17 bases sitting between them. The CDR3 consists of 13 residues.

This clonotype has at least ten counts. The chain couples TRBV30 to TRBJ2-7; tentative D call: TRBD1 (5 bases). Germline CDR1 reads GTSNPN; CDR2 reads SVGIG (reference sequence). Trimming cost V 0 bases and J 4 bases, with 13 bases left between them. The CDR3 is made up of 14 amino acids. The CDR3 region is CAWSVEGAGYEQYF. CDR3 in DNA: TGTGCCTGGAGTGTTGAAGGGGCCGGGTACGAGCAGTACTTC.

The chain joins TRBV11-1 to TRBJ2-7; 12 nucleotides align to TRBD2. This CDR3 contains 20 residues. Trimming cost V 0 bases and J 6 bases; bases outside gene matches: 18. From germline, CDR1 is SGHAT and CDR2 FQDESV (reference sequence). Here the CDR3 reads CASSLATPRFLAGGLGEQYF. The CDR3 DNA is TGTGCCAGCAGCTTAGCGACCCCCAGATTTCTAGCGGGAGGGTTAGGCGAGCAGTACTTC.

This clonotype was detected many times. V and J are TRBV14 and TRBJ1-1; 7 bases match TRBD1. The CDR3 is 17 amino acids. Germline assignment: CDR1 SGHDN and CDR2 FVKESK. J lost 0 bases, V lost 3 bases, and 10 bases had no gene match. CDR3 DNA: TGTGCCAGCAGCCAGTTCCTGGGACAGACCATGAACACTGAAGCTTTCTTT. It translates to CASSQFLGQTMNTEAFF.

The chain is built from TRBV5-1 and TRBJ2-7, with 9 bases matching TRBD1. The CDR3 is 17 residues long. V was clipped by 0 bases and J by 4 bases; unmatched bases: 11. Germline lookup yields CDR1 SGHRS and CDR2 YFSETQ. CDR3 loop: CASSLASGTGPLYEQYF. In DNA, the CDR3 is TGCGCCAGCAGCTTGGCCTCTGGGACAGGGCCTTTGTACGAGCAGTACTTC.

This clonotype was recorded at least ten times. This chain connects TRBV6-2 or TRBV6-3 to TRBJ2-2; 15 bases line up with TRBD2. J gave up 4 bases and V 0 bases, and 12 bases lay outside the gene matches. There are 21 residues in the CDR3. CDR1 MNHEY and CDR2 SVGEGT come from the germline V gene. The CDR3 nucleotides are TGTGCCAGCAGTTACTCAGTTCCCGGACTAGCGGGGGGGCCCGGCACCGGGGAGCTGTTTTTT. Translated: CASSYSVPGLAGGPGTGELFF.

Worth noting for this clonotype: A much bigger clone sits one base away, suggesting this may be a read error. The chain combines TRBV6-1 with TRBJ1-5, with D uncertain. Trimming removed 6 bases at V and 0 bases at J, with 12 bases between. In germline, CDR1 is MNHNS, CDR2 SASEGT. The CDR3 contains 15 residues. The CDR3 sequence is CASRVVRNSNQPQHF. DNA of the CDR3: TGTGCCAGCAGGGTGGTCAGAAATAGCAATCAGCCCCAGCATTTT.

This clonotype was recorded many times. CDR3 amino acids: CASSSGTQETQYF. CDR3 sequence (DNA): TGTGCCAGCAGTTCCGGGACCCAAGAGACCCAGTACTTC. The rearrangement uses TRBV2 and TRBJ2-5, with D perhaps being TRBD1 or TRBD2 (5 bases each). V was pared by 5 bases and J by 1 base, with 8 bases between. CDR1 and CDR2 (germline): SNHLY, FYNNEI. The CDR3 contains 13 residues.

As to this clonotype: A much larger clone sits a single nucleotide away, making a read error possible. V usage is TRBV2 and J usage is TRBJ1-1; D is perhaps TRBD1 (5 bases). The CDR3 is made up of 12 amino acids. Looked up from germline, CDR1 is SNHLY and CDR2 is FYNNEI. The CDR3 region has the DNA TGTGCCAGCAATGGGGAGGACACTGAAGCTTGCTTT. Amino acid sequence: CASNGEDTEACF. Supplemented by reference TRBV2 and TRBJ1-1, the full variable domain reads EPEVTQTPSHQVTQMGQEVILRCVPISNHLYFYWYRQILGQKVEFLVSFYNNEISEKSEIFDDQFSVERPDGSNFTLKIRSTKLEDSAMYFCASNGEDTEACFGQGTRLTVV.

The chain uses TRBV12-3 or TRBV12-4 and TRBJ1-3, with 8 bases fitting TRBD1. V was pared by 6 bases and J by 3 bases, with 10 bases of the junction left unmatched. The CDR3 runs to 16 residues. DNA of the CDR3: TGTGCCAGCAGACAACGGACAGGGTCGATTGGAAACACCATATATTTT. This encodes CASRQRTGSIGNTIYF.

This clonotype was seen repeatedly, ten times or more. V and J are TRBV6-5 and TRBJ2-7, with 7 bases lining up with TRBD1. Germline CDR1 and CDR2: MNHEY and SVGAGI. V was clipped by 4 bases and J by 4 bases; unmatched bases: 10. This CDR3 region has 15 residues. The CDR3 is CASSSGTAWEYEQYF. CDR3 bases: TGTGCCAGCAGTTCCGGGACAGCTTGGGAATACGAGCAGTACTTC.

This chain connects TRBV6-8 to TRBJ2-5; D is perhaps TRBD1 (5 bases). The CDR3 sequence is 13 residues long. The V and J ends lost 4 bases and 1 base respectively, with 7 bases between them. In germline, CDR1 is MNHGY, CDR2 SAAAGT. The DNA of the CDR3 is TGTGCCAGCAGTTTCGACAGCCAAGAGACCCAGTACTTC. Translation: CASSFDSQETQYF.

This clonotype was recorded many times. In nucleotides, the CDR3 is TGTGCCAGCAGTTCCCCCCGGACCGCCCTGAACACTGAAGCTTTCTTT. It is translated as CASSSPRTALNTEAFF. The chain employs TRBV12-3 or TRBV12-4 and TRBJ1-1; D is unclear. V was cut by 4 bases and J by 0 bases, with 15 bases left in between. The CDR3 runs 16 residues.

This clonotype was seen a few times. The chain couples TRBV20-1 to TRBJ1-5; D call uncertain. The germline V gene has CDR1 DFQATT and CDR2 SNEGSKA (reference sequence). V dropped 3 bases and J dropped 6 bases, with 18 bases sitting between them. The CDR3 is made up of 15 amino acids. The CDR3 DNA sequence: TGCAGTGCTAGCCGAGGTCGGGTGGTCGGTCAGCCCCAGCATTTT. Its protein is CSASRGRVVGQPQHF.

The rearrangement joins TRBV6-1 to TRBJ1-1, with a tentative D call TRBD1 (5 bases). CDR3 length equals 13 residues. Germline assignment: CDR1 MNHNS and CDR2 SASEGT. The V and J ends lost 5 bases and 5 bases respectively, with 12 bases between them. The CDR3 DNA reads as TGTGCCAGCAGTATGGGGGGGGGGACTGAAGCTTTCTTT. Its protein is CASSMGGGTEAFF.

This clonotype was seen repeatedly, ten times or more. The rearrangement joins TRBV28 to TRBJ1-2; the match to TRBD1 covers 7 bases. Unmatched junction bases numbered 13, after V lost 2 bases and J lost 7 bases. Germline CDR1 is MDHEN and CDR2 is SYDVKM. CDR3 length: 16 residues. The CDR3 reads CASSLGYQTGSGGYTF. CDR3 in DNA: TGTGCCAGCAGTTTAGGGTACCAGACAGGGTCGGGTGGCTACACCTTC.

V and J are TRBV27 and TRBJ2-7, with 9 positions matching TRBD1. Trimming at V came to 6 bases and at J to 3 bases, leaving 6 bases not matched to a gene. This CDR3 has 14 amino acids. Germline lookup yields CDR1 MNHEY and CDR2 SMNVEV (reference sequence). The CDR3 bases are TGTGCCAGCAGCCGGGACAGGGCCCTCTACGAGCAGTACTTC. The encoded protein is CASSRDRALYEQYF.

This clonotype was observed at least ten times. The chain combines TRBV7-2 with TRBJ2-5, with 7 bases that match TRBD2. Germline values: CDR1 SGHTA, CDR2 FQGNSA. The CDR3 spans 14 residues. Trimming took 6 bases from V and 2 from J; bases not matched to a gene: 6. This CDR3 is CASRVYGGQETQYF. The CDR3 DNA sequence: TGTGCCAGCAGAGTGTACGGGGGGCAAGAGACCCAGTACTTC.

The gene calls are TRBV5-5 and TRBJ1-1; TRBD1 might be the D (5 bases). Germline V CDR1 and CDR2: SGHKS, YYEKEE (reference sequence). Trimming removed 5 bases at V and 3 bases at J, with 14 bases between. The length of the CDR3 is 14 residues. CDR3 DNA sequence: TGTGCCAGCAGGTGGGGACGGGATTACACTGAAGCTTTCTTT. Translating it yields CASRWGRDYTEAFF. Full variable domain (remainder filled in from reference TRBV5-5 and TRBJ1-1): DAGVTQSPTHLIKTRGQQVTLRCSPISGHKSVSWYQQVLGQGPQFIFQYYEKEERGRGNFPDRFSARQFPNYSSELNVNALLLGDSALYLCASRWGRDYTEAFFGQGTRLTVV.